A selection of T cell receptor beta chains follows, all from one sample in a study of neurological immune-mediated disorders. TCRdb reanalysed the 5' RACE reads using MiXCR and keeps one entry per CDR3 protein. Here the sample spans about 80,000 distinct CDR3 sequences, 5.8% being singletons. Material for sequencing was PBMCs. The receptors shown here come from a woman in her fifties or sixties with multiple sclerosis. Each CDR3 is given with its conserved first and last residue. The order of the fields is D gene, V gene, clone size, J gene, CDR3 DNA, CDR3 protein. The D gene is left open where the match is weak. Size is stated for part of the rows, as once, few or many counts, or as a class when the clone is expanded.

D: -
V: TRBV7-2
size: many
J: TRBJ1-3
DNA: TGTGCCAGCAGCTTCAAAAGGGGAAACACCATATATTTT
CDR3: CASSFKRGNTIYF

D: -
V: TRBV4-1
size: many
J: TRBJ2-5
DNA: TGCGCCAGCGGAGGGCCCCTGGCGGAGACCCAGTACTTC
CDR3: CASGGPLAETQYF

D: TRBD2
V: TRBV6-5
size: many
J: TRBJ2-5
DNA: TGTGCCAGCAGTCTAGCGGGACCCTACCAAGAGACCCAGTACTTC
CDR3: CASSLAGPYQETQYF

D: -
V: TRBV7-2
size: -
J: TRBJ1-2
DNA: TGTGCCAGCAGCCAACGGGGCTATGGCTACACCTTC
CDR3: CASSQRGYGYTF

D: -
V: TRBV3-1
size: many
J: TRBJ1-1
DNA: TGTGCCAGCAGCCAGGGACTCAAGAACACTGAAGCTTTCTTT
CDR3: CASSQGLKNTEAFF

D: -
V: TRBV3-1
size: many
J: TRBJ2-6
DNA: TGTGCCAGCAGCCAATTCGGGTTTTGGGTCCTGACTTTC
CDR3: CASSQFGFWVLTF

D: -
V: TRBV18
size: -
J: TRBJ2-7
DNA: TGTGCCAGCTCACCAGGGGTTTACGAGCAGTACTTC
CDR3: CASSPGVYEQYF

D: TRBD2
V: TRBV20-1
size: many
J: TRBJ2-5
DNA: TGCAGTGCTAGGAGGGGACTAGGCTCCCAAGAGACCCAGTACTTC
CDR3: CSARRGLGSQETQYF

D: TRBD2
V: TRBV28
size: many
J: TRBJ2-1
DNA: TGTGCCAGCAGTCGGCCGACTAGCGGGGGATACAATGAGCAGTTCTTC
CDR3: CASSRPTSGGYNEQFF

D: -
V: TRBV5-1
size: many
J: TRBJ2-5
DNA: TGCGCCAGCAGCTTGGCCGAAATTGGACTAGGGGGGGAGACCCAGTACTTC
CDR3: CASSLAEIGLGGETQYF

D: TRBD1
V: TRBV19
size: once
J: TRBJ1-2
DNA: TGTGCCAGTACTCTGACAGGGAAATTCTATGGCTACACCTTC
CDR3: CASTLTGKFYGYTF

D: TRBD2
V: TRBV5-4
size: many
J: TRBJ2-1
DNA: TGTGCCAGCAGACCATGGACTAGCTCCTACAATGAGCAGTTCTTC
CDR3: CASRPWTSSYNEQFF

D: -
V: TRBV20-1
size: -
J: TRBJ1-5
DNA: TGCAGTGCTAGAGAGTTAAGAGCAGTTGGGCCCCAGCATTTT
CDR3: CSARELRAVGPQHF

D: TRBD1
V: TRBV5-1
size: -
J: TRBJ1-4
DNA: TGCGCCAGCAGCGCGGGACAGGGAACTAATGAAAAACTGTTTTTT
CDR3: CASSAGQGTNEKLFF

D: -
V: TRBV7-7
size: many
J: TRBJ2-2
DNA: TGTGCTAGCAGCTATGATATCATCACATCGGGGGCCGGGGAGCTGTTTTTT
CDR3: CASSYDIITSGAGELFF

D: TRBD1
V: TRBV12-3/TRBV12-4
size: many
J: TRBJ1-1
DNA: TGTGCCAGCAGAGACAGGGGCCTCGGCACTGAAGCTTTCTTT
CDR3: CASRDRGLGTEAFF

D: -
V: TRBV7-9
size: many
J: TRBJ2-1
DNA: TGTGCCAGCAGCTTAGAACAGGGAAACAATGAGCAGTTCTTC
CDR3: CASSLEQGNNEQFF

D: -
V: TRBV4-2
size: many
J: TRBJ2-5
DNA: TGTGCCAGCAGCCAAGATGTATCGTTTGAACCGGAGACCCAGTACTTC
CDR3: CASSQDVSFEPETQYF

D: -
V: TRBV9
size: many
J: TRBJ2-3
DNA: TGTGCCAGCAGCGTGTTCACCCCCCCAGATACGCAGTATTTT
CDR3: CASSVFTPPDTQYF

D: -
V: TRBV7-2
size: many
J: TRBJ1-2
DNA: TGTGCCAGCAGCTTAGAAGGCGGCTACACCTTC
CDR3: CASSLEGGYTF

D: -
V: TRBV7-8
size: many
J: TRBJ1-2
DNA: TGTGCCAGCAGCTCCTCTGCTAACGGCCTCGTTGGCTATGGCTACACCTTC
CDR3: CASSSSANGLVGYGYTF

D: TRBD2
V: TRBV9
size: many
J: TRBJ2-5
DNA: TGTGCCAGCAGCGTAGGAAGCGGGGTGGGAGAGACCCAGTACTTC
CDR3: CASSVGSGVGETQYF

D: TRBD2
V: TRBV11-3
size: many
J: TRBJ2-4
DNA: TGTGCCAGCAGCTACAGCGGGGACATTCAGTACTTC
CDR3: CASSYSGDIQYF

D: -
V: TRBV3-1
size: -
J: TRBJ1-1
DNA: TGTGCCAGCAGCCAGGAACTCAGGGGCCAAGGTCATGAAGCTTTCTTT
CDR3: CASSQELRGQGHEAFF

D: -
V: TRBV5-6
size: many
J: TRBJ2-5
DNA: TGTGCCAGCAGCTTGGATGCGGGAAGGGAGACCCAGTACTTC
CDR3: CASSLDAGRETQYF

D: -
V: TRBV20-1
size: few
J: TRBJ2-3
DNA: TGCAGTGCTAAGCTCCAGGGCAGGACTAGCACAGATACGCAGTATTTT
CDR3: CSAKLQGRTSTDTQYF

D: -
V: TRBV20-1
size: many
J: TRBJ2-7
DNA: TGCAGTGCTACCTATACCGGGCCACCCTACGAGCAGTACTTC
CDR3: CSATYTGPPYEQYF

D: -
V: TRBV29-1
size: many
J: TRBJ2-2
DNA: TGCAGCGTTTTTGGAGGGAACCCGACCGGGGAGCTGTTTTTT
CDR3: CSVFGGNPTGELFF

D: -
V: TRBV20-1
size: many
J: TRBJ2-1
DNA: TGCAGTGCTAGAGATCTGAGGGGCGCCTACAATGAGCAGTTCTTC
CDR3: CSARDLRGAYNEQFF